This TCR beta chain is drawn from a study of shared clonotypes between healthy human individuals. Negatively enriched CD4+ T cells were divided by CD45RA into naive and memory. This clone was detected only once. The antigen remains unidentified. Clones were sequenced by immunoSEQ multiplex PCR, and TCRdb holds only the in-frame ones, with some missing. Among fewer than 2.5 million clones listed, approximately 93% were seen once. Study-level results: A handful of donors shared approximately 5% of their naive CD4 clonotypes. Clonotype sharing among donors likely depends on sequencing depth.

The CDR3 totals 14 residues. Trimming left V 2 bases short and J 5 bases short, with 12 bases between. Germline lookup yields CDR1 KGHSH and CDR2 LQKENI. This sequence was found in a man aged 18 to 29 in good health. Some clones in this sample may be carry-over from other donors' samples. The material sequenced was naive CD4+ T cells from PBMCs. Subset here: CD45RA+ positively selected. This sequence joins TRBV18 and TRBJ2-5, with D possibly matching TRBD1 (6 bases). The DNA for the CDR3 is TGTGCCAGCTCACCAATCCGGCAGGGGGAGACCCAGTACTTC. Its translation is CASSPIRQGETQYF. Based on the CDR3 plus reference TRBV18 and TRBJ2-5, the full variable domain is NAGVMQNPRHLVRRRGQEARLRCSPMKGHSHVYWYRQLPEEGLKFMVYLQKENIIDESGMPKERFSAEFPKEGPSILRIQQVVRGDSAAYFCASSPIRQGETQYFGPGTRLLVL.